The TCR beta chain described here comes from a study of cytomegalovirus exposure and HLA in healthy donors. Donors were drawn from the roughly 110-subject validation cohort, separate from the roughly 670-subject first cohort. TCRdb's copy holds only in-frame clones and misses some; the assay was immunoSEQ multiplex PCR. The sample shows 150,000 or so clones, roughly 86% of them seen only once. From germline, CDR1 is MDHEN and CDR2 SYDVKM. V was pared by 4 bases and J by 13 bases, with 5 bases between. CDR3 length: 10 amino acids. Note on this clone: As yet, its antigen is unknown.

Study findings and constraints: Most TCR sequences were uncommon, yet certain public TCRs appeared in many donors.

The TCR originated in a man aged 18 to 30 in good health and CMV-seropositive. The rearrangement links TRBV28 to TRBJ1-6; D is uncertain. Sequencing input: PBMCs. The CDR3 bases are TGTGCCAGCAGTTCCGGGCCCCTCCACTTT. Its translation: CASSSGPLHF. The full variable domain, with the rest looked up from reference TRBV28 and TRBJ1-6, is DVKVTQSSRYLVKRTGEKVFLECVQDMDHENMFWYRQDPGLGLRLIYFSYDVKMKEKGDIPEGYSVSREKKERFSLILESASTNQTSMYLCASSSGPLHFGNGTRLTVT.